The text below deals with one T cell receptor beta chain. Antigen specificity is unknown. Trimming left V 3 bases short and J 4 bases short, with 20 bases between. In germline, CDR1 is SGHDT, CDR2 YYEEEE. There are 16 residues in the CDR3. The data belong to a study of cytomegalovirus exposure and HLA in healthy donors. Whole-study results and caveats: Later on, a genetic analysis was performed. It linked a missense variant in DCLRE1C with V- and J-gene trimming of TCR beta. The authors listed around 150 TCR beta chains as cytomegalovirus-associated.

PCR was performed using 60 Vbeta and 13 Jbeta primers. Original data processing: Later work found around 80 million unique TCR beta chains, with about 10 million shared. Here immunoSEQ multiplex PCR was the method, and the copy in TCRdb shows in-frame clones only, minus some. V and J calls and clone size are those listed in that table; D and trimming were worked out from the DNA. The sample yields under 200,000 clones, approximately 86% seen once. The sequence was obtained from a woman in her twenties or thirties in good health and CMV-seronegative. The chain joins TRBV5-6 to TRBJ2-7; weak D call: TRBD1 (7 bases). Source material: PBMCs. The CDR3 region is CASSWRGGTGAYEQYF. DNA for the CDR3: TGTGCCAGCAGCTGGAGGGGAGGAACAGGGGCTTACGAGCAGTACTTC. Using reference TRBV5-6 and TRBJ2-7 for the parts outside the CDR3, the full variable domain is DAGVTQSPTHLIKTRGQQVTLRCSPKSGHDTVSWYQQALGQGPQFIFQYYEEEERQRGNFPDRFSGHQFPNYSSELNVNALLLGDSALYLCASSWRGGTGAYEQYFGPGTRLTVT.